This T cell receptor (beta chain) was captured in a study of blood T cell repertoires in COVID-19. Whole-study context: Sources were T cells, B-cell-depleted T cells, or PBMCs; the material itself was cDNA or gDNA.

The CDR3 loop spans 14 amino acids. Germline loops: CDR1 MNHEY, CDR2 SMNVEV (reference sequence). V lost 3 bases to trimming and J lost 6 bases, with 13 bases between them. Assay used: immunoSEQ multiplex PCR; TCRdb lists only in-frame clones, some missing. The sample holds some 200,000 clones, roughly 86% seen once. This chain connects TRBV27 to TRBJ2-3; a possible D gene is TRBD2 (6 bases). This receptor was obtained from a woman at least 80 years old in a cohort sampled during active or convalescent COVID-19. The sample comprised peripheral blood. CDR3 nucleotide sequence: TGTGCCAGCAGTTTGCTTTCCGGAGGGGATACGCAGTATTTT. This sequence encodes CASSLLSGGDTQYF.